One and the same sample provided the 16 T cell receptor beta chains below, sequenced in a study of regulatory T cells in long-lasting Graves disease. The time point: newly diagnosed GD, antithyroid drugs for less than 3 months. The TCR library was made from RNA that had been extracted from PBMCs in TRIzol. Libraries of TCR beta came from iRepertoire HTBI primers plus Arm-PCR of CDR3 regions. TCRdb fed the multiplex PCR reads into MiXCR, producing one record per CDR3 protein. The sample has 370,000 or so distinct CDR3 sequences; roughly 16% are singletons. The same data also contributed to another study, on T cells in Graves' hyperthyroidism and ophthalmopathy.

The specimen comprised peripheral blood mononuclear cells (PBMCs), sampled at new diagnosis, from a patient treated with antithyroid drugs. These receptors were obtained from a woman aged 18-35 years with Graves disease.

This clonotype has just a few counts. The chain links TRBV19 to TRBJ2-3; D possibly corresponds to TRBD2 (5 bases). Per the germline V gene, CDR1 is LNHDA and CDR2 is SQIVND (reference sequence). The V gene lost 6 bases and the J gene lost 2 bases, with 15 bases spanning the gap. This CDR3 comprises 15 residues. DNA for the CDR3: TGTGCCAGTAGCCCGCTCGGGGTATACACAGATACGCAGTATTTT. Residues: CASSPLGVYTDTQYF.

This clonotype was detected a few times. The chain recombines TRBV20-1 with TRBJ2-3, with 7 bases aligning to TRBD2. This CDR3 comprises 14 residues. J was trimmed by 4 bases and V by 6 bases; bases with no gene match: 10. Per germline, CDR1 DFQATT and CDR2 SNEGSKA (reference sequence). In nucleotides, the CDR3 is TGCAGTGCCACCGGGAGCGGGGCTGCAGATACGCAGTATTTT. Translating gives CSATGSGAADTQYF.

This clonotype was seen at least ten times. This chain connects TRBV11-1 to TRBJ2-7; no reliable D call. CDR3 size: 14 residues. CDR1 is SGHAT, CDR2 FQDESV, per germline (reference sequence). V lost 5 bases and J 0 bases, leaving 11 bases between the germline ends. The CDR3 sequence is CASSPRRNSYEQYF. CDR3 DNA sequence: TGTGCCAGCAGCCCTAGAAGAAACTCCTACGAGCAGTACTTC.

This clonotype appeared many times. The chain recombines TRBV5-1 with TRBJ2-5; D remains ambiguous. The CDR3 has 15 residues. CDR1 and CDR2 from the germline V gene are SGHRS and YFSETQ. V lost 0 bases to trimming and J lost 2 bases, with 11 bases between them. DNA of the CDR3: TGCGCCAGCAGCTTGGCGCGCACACTACAAGAGACCCAGTACTTC. This codes for CASSLARTLQETQYF. The full variable domain, rest sourced from reference TRBV5-1 and TRBJ2-5, is KAGVTQTPRYLIKTRGQQVTLSCSPISGHRSVSWYQQTPGQGLQFLFEYFSETQRNKGNFPGRFSGRQFSNSRSEMNVSTLELGDSALYLCASSLARTLQETQYFGPGTRLLVL.

Turning to this clonotype: The germline gene is not matched at one end of the junction; a read error may be the cause. The rearrangement uses TRBV2 and TRBJ2-7; TRBD2 agrees at 10 bases. Germline V CDR1 and CDR2: SNHLY, FYNNEI. The CDR3 contains 13 residues. Here the CDR3 DNA reads TGTGCCAGCGGAGGGAGACTAGCGGGCCGACTATTCTTC. Protein product: CASGGRLAGRLFF.

This clonotype showed up many times. J is TRBJ2-7 and V is TRBV7-2, with D perhaps matching TRBD2 (6 bases). CDR1 is SGHTA and CDR2 is FQGNSA in the germline V gene. V lost 4 bases, J lost 3 bases, and 10 bases lay in between. This CDR3 region has 13 residues. CDR3 nucleotide sequence: TGTGCCAGCAGCTACGGCGGGGTCTACGAGCAGTACTTC. Protein product: CASSYGGVYEQYF.

This clonotype was seen many times. This chain uses TRBV28 with TRBJ2-7; 10 nucleotides line up with TRBD2. The V gene end was trimmed by 4 bases and the J gene end by 7 bases; junction bases not matched to a gene: 13. The CDR3 loop spans 16 amino acids. Germline V gene sequence: CDR1 MDHEN, CDR2 SYDVKM. The CDR3: CASSSTGTSAGGEQYF. In DNA, the CDR3 is TGTGCCAGCAGTTCGACCGGGACTAGCGCGGGAGGGGAGCAGTACTTC.

This clonotype has a handful of counts. V and J are TRBV6-1 and TRBJ2-6, with 7 bases fitting TRBD1. Germline-derived CDR1 and CDR2 are MNHNS and SASEGT. Losses at the gene ends were 5 bases for V and 2 bases for J; bases not matched to a gene: 6. The CDR3 extends over 16 amino acids. The CDR3 DNA is TGTGCCAGCAGTCAGTCCCAGGGGGCTGGGGCCAACGTCCTGACTTTC. Protein: CASSQSQGAGANVLTF.

In its sample, this clonotype was seen many times. The chain combines TRBV28 with TRBJ2-7; 10 bases are a match to TRBD1. This CDR3 has 18 amino acids. With 5 bases clipped from V and 0 bases from J, the junction kept 13 bases outside the gene matches. The germline V gene has CDR1 MDHEN and CDR2 SYDVKM. CDR3 sequence: CASSPGTGDPTASYEQYF. DNA of the CDR3: TGTGCCAGCAGTCCCGGGACAGGGGACCCAACCGCCTCCTACGAGCAGTACTTC.

The chain employs TRBV7-9 and TRBJ2-7; D unclear. The CDR3 loop spans 14 amino acids. The ends were cut back, 4 bases at V and 2 bases at J, with 12 bases in the middle. CDR1 is SEHNR and CDR2 is FQNEAQ in the germline V gene (reference sequence). The CDR3 region has the DNA TGTGCCAGCAGCTCCGATACGCCTCCCTACGAGCAGTACTTC. This codes for CASSSDTPPYEQYF.

This clonotype has more than one count but fewer than ten. The V gene is TRBV27, the J gene TRBJ1-2; D remains ambiguous. CDR3 size: 15 residues. Deletions cut 6 bases from V and 5 bases from J, with 19 bases between. Germline V gives CDR1 MNHEY, CDR2 SMNVEV (reference sequence). The CDR3 DNA reads TGTGCCAGCAGCCAAACAGAGGTCCGCGGGTATGGCTACACCTTC. This translates into CASSQTEVRGYGYTF.

This clonotype was counted many times. The chain is built from TRBV6-1 and TRBJ2-1; 11 bases align to TRBD1. Trimming removed 7 bases from V and 4 bases from J; junction bases left unmatched: 6. The CDR3 is 15 residues long. CDR1 MNHNS and CDR2 SASEGT come from the germline V gene. The CDR3 region is CASIQGQGGYNEQFF. Here the CDR3 DNA reads TGTGCCAGCATACAGGGACAGGGGGGTTACAATGAGCAGTTCTTC.

V is TRBV6-2 or TRBV6-3 and J is TRBJ2-1, with D uncertain. This CDR3 region has 13 residues. Trimming left V 2 bases short and J 8 bases short, with 10 bases between. The germline V gene encodes CDR1 MNHEY and CDR2 SVGEGT. The CDR3 here is CASSYNRGHEQFF. CDR3 nucleotides: TGTGCCAGCAGTTACAATCGCGGCCATGAGCAGTTCTTC.

In this sample, this clonotype turned up many times. V usage is TRBV19 and J usage is TRBJ2-7; D unresolved. The CDR3 is 13 residues long. CDR1 and CDR2 (germline): LNHDA, SQIVND (reference sequence). V dropped 2 bases and J dropped 1 base, with 6 bases sitting between them. For the CDR3, the DNA is TGTGCCAGTAGTATAAGCCTTTCCTACGAGCAGTACTTC. It translates to CASSISLSYEQYF.

This clonotype was seen repeatedly, ten times or more. V and J are TRBV5-6 and TRBJ2-1, with 9 bases matching TRBD1. CDR3 size: 16 residues. Germline V gives CDR1 SGHDT, CDR2 YYEEEE. Trimming cost V 1 base and J 3 bases; bases outside gene matches: 5. CDR3 DNA: TGTGCCAGCAGCTTGCTGGGACAGGGAGACTACAATGAGCAGTTCTTC. Its protein product is CASSLLGQGDYNEQFF.

This clonotype was seen ten or more times. The chain carries TRBV19 and TRBJ2-7; no clear D. The germline V gene has CDR1 LNHDA and CDR2 SQIVND (reference sequence). The length of the CDR3 is 15 residues. V was pared by 2 bases and J by 2 bases, with 13 bases between. As DNA, the CDR3 is TGTGCCAGTAGTATACAGGCAACCCAACCCTACGAGCAGTACTTC. Translated, it gives CASSIQATQPYEQYF.